One TCR beta chain is described in this entry. This clonotype was counted between two and nine times. Its antigen remains undetermined. Per-base qualities were not stored, and no clone one base away is much larger. Sequencing took place on an Illumina NovaSeq 6000. cDNA libraries for TCRalpha and TCRbeta were prepared by 5'RACE using constant-segment primers, with sample barcodes and unique molecular identifiers added. RNA was extracted from every sample with Trizol reagent. Library amplification was performed in two PCR steps, and a second sample barcode and Illumina TruSeq adapters were introduced in the second step. Sequencing of the libraries was done on an Illumina NovaSeq, producing 2 x 150 bp paired-end reads. The source study handled its data this way. With migec v1.2.7, reads were demultiplexed and then collapsed into UMI-guided consensus sequences. Using mixcr v2.1.11, the UMI consensuses were aligned to TRA and TRB V and J templates and assembled into clonotypes. A clonotype was counted as expanded or contracted only when both edgeR and NoisET called the clonotype significant, with the noise models trained on biological replicates. edgeR calls used a false discovery rate-adjusted p below 0.01 and a log2 fold-change threshold of 1. PCA with hierarchical clustering of max-normalized trajectories of the 1000 most abundant clonotypes was used as exploratory dynamics analysis. Each responding clone was given a CD4 or CD8 phenotype based on the CD4+ and CD8+ repertoires, which had been sequenced separately. Through fastp at Q25 and MiXCR, TCRdb rebuilt clones from the public reads, retaining in-frame beta chains. Rows merge per CDR3 protein into single entries with the most common DNA and genes. The V and J calls shown here were made by TCRdb, not taken from the authors' results. This sample holds roughly 340,000 distinct CDR3 sequences; 15% to 20% were observed only once. The top ten hold around 20% of the sample.

PBMCs were isolated by Ficoll-Paque density gradient centrifugation. This specimen comes from a study of T-cell memory formation after mild COVID-19 (dated by TCRdb to the early 2020s). For context, the study as a whole: Most TCR sequence clusters were specific to one of the two donors. The cohort comprised two young, previously healthy adult volunteers, one female and one male. In two donors, T-cell clones that expanded and contracted after mild COVID-19 were followed by sequencing TCRalpha and TCRbeta repertoires longitudinally. Study-level results and caveats: Contracting CD4+ clones appeared mostly in the CM and EM memory subsets, whereas CD8+ clones were enriched in EMRA. From day 15 to 85, contracting clones showed balanced CD4/CD8 phenotypes, whereas a second wave of clones that expanded from day 15 to 37 leaned towards CD4+. Some responding clones were detected in pre-infection memory, suggesting pre-existing cross-reactive memory T cells joined the SARS-CoV-2 response. SARS-CoV-2 specificity of the second-wave clones peaking on day 37 was not confirmed. Only two mild cases were covered by the study, and larger cohorts that include severe cases with pre-infection samples were considered necessary.

Here V drops 10 bases and J drops 4 bases, and the junction holds 6 bases not matched to any gene. The CDR3 goes from the cysteine to the phenylalanine over 12 residues. Here the CDR3 DNA is all that survives: 36 bases in frame from base 1. The germline V gene gives CDR1 as MGHDK and CDR2 as SYGVNS. The source of this sequence is a young man who had mild COVID-19 (a few samples of this study predate the infection). The sample titles of this study are shuffled in the database, so cell type and time point are left out; the donor was told from shared clones. Here the chain combines TRBV25-1 and TRBJ2-5, and 7 bases in between align with TRBD2. The specimen sequenced was PBMCs or a T cell subset sorted from them (not recorded which). DNA sequence: TGTGCCACTAGGCCGGGGGGAGAGACCCAGTACTTC. This yields the protein CATRPGGETQYF.